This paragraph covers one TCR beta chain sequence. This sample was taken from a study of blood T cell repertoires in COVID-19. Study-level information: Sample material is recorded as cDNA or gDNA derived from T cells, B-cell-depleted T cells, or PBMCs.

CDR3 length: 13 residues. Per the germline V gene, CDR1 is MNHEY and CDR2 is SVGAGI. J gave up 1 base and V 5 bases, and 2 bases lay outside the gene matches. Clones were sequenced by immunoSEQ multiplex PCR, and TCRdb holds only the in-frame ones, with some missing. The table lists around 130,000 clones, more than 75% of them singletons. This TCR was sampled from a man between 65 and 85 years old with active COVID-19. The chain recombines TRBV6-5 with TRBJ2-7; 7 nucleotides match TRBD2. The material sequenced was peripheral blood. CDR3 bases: TGTGCCAGCAGTAGTAGCGGGTCCTACGAGCAGTACTTC. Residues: CASSSSGSYEQYF.